This record looks at one TCR beta chain sequence and its context. The antigen remains unidentified. The data belong to a study of shared clonotypes between healthy human individuals. Findings of the study overall: It was anticipated that sequencing depth would influence how many clonotypes donors shared.

The CDR3 spans 12 residues. Germline V gene sequence: CDR1 LNHDA, CDR2 SQIVND (reference sequence). The ends were cut back, 7 bases at V and 3 bases at J, with 9 bases in the middle. The run depth of the assay was deep. An even split of each subset's genomic DNA across several immunoSEQ plates was performed. In the source study's methods: Junction-only immunoSEQ data arrived without quality scores, meaning filtering differed. Generated by immunoSEQ multiplex PCR, the TCRdb table keeps only in-frame clones and is missing some. The V and J calls and the clone size are those of that table, but D and trimming were determined from the DNA. The sample carries 1.4 million or so clones, roughly 98.5% recorded once.

The TCR originated in a man aged 25 to 40 in good health. The sequenced sample consisted of naive CD4+ T cells sorted from blood. Subset reported: CD45RA+ positively selected. This chain links TRBV19 with TRBJ1-1; D not resolved. The CDR3: CASTRVDTEAFF. CDR3 coding DNA: TGTGCCAGTACGAGGGTGGACACTGAAGCTTTCTTT.